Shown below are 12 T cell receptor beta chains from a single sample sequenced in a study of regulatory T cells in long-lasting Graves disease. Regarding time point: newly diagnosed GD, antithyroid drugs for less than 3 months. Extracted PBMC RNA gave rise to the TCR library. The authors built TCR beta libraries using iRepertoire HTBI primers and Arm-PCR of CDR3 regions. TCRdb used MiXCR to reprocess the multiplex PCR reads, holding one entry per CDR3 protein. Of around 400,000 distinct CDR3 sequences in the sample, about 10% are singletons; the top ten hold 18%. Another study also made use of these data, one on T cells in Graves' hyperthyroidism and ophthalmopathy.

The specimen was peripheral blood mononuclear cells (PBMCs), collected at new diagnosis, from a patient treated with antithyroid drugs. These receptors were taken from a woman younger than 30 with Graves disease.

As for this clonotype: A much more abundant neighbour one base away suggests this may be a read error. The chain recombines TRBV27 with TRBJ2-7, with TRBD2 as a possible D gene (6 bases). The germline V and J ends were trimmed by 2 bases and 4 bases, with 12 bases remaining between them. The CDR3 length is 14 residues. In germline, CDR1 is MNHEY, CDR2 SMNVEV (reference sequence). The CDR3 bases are TGTGCCAGCAGTTTAAGTTCCGCGGGGTACGAGCAGTACTTC. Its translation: CASSLSSAGYEQYF.

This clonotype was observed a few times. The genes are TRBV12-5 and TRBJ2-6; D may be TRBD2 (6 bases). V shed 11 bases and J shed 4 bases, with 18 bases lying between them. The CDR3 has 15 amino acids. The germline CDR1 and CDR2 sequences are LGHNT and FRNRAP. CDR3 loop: CALWDFFAGANVLTF. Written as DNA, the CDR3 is TGTGCTTTATGGGACTTTTTTGCCGGGGCCAACGTCCTGACTTTC.

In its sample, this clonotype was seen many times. The CDR3 loop reads CASSLGPREYEQYF. The CDR3 DNA reads TGTGCCAGCAGCTTAGGTCCCAGGGAGTATGAGCAGTACTTC. V usage is TRBV11-2 and J usage is TRBJ2-7; TRBD1 or TRBD2 may be the D gene (5 bases each). CDR3 size: 14 residues. V was pared by 1 base and J by 7 bases, with 14 bases between. In germline, CDR1 is SGHAT, CDR2 FQNNGV.

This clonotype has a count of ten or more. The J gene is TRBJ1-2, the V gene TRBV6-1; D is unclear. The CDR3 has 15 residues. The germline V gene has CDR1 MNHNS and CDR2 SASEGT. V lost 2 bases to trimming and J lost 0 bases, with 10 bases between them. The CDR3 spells CASSEYGRANYGYTF. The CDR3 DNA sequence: TGTGCCAGCAGTGAATATGGTCGGGCTAACTATGGCTACACCTTC.

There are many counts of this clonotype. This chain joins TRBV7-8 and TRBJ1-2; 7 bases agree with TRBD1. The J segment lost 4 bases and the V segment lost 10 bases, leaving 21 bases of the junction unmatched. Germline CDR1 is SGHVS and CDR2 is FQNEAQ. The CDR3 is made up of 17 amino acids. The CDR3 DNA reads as TGTGCCATCACCACCCCTGGACAGGCCTCTGGAGGCTATGGCTACACCTTC. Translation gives CAITTPGQASGGYGYTF.

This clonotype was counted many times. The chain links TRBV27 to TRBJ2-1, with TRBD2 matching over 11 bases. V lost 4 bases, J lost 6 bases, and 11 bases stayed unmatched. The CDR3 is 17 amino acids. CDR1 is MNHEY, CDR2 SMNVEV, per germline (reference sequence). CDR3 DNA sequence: TGTGCCAGCAGTTCCACTGTTAGCGGGAGGGCCAGCAATGAGCAGTTCTTC. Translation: CASSSTVSGRASNEQFF.

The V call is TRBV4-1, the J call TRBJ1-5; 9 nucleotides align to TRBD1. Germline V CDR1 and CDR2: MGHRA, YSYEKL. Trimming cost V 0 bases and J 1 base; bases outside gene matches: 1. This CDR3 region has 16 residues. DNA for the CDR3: TGCGCCAGCAGCCAAGAGGACAGGGGAAGCAATCAGCCCCAGCATTTT. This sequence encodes CASSQEDRGSNQPQHF.

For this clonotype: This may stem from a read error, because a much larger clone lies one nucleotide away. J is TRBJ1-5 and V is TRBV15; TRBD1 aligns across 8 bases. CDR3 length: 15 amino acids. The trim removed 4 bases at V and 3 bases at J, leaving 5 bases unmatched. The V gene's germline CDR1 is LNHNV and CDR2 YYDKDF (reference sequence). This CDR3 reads CATSTGGVNNQPQHF. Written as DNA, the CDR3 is TGTGCCACCAGCACAGGGGGCGTAAACAATCAGCCCCAGCATTTT.

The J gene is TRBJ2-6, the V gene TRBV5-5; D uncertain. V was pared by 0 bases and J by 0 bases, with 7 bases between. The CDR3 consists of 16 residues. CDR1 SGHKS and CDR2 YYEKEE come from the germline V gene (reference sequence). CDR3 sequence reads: CASSLGLGSGANVLTF. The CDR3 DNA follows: TGTGCCAGCAGCTTGGGTCTGGGCTCTGGGGCCAACGTCCTGACTTTC.

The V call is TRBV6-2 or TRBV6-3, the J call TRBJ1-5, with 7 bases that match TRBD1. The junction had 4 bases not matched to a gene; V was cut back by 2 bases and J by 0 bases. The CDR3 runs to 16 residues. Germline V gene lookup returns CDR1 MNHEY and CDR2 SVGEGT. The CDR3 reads CASSYGDRVSNQPQHF. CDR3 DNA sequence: TGTGCCAGCAGTTACGGGGACAGAGTTAGCAATCAGCCCCAGCATTTT.

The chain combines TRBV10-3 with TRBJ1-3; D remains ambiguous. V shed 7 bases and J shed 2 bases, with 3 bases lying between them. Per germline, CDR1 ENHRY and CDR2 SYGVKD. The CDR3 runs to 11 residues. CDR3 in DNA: TGTGCCATCAATACTGGAAACACCATATATTTT. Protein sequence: CAINTGNTIYF.

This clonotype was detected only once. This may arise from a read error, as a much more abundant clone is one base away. In DNA, the CDR3 is TGTGCCAGCAGTGCGAGTTTTGGTGAGCCTGTTGGCACAGATGCGCAGTATTTT. It is translated as CASSASFGEPVGTDAQYF. This chain joins TRBV11-1 and TRBJ2-3; D remains ambiguous. Per the germline V gene, CDR1 is SGHAT and CDR2 is FQDESV (reference sequence). This CDR3 has 18 residues.